This record covers a single TCR beta chain. The antigen is not known. This sample stems from a study of CD4+ T cells in melanoma. Study conclusions and caveats: Diverse differentiation states were reported for melanoma neoantigen-specific CD4+ T cells. CD8+ T cell, macrophage and B cell function reportedly correlated with neoantigen-specific CD4+ T cells.

Measured with immunoSEQ multiplex PCR; TCRdb has only the in-frame clones, and not every one. Here the sample spans 15,000 to 20,000 clones, about four fifths being singletons. CDR1 and CDR2 (germline): SGHVS, FNYEAQ. The CDR3 is 16 amino acids. The V gene end was trimmed by 4 bases and the J gene end by 0 bases; junction bases not matched to a gene: 6. The genes are TRBV7-6 and TRBJ1-3; 7 nucleotides align to TRBD1. The TCR sequence derives from a human donor with melanoma. Material for sequencing was cells from a culture (not recorded whether cultured in vitro). The CDR3 coding sequence is TGTGCCAGCAGCTCCGAGTCAGGGGGCTCTGGAAACACCATATATTTT. Translated: CASSSESGGSGNTIYF.